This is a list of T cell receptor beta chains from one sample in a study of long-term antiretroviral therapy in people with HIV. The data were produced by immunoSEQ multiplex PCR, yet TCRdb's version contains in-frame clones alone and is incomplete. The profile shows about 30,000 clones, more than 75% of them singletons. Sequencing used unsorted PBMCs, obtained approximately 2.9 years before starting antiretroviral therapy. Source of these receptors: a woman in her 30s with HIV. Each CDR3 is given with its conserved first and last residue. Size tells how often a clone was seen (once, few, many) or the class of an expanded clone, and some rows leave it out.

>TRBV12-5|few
CASGLVLSSFANTGELFF
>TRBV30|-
CAWSSGGSTDTQYF
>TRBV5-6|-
CASSWGTGDEKLFF
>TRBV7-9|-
CASSPSGLNTEAFF
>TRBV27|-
CASAYFGRENTEAFF
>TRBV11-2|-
CASSLDGGRRTEGYTF
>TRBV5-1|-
CASSRRTGLANTGELFF
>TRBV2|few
CASSAALQAFF
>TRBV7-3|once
CASSLESTHTQYF
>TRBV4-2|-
CASSQGVPGYTF
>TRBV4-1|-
CASSLRQGNTEAFF
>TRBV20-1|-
CAHRAQETQYF
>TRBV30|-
CAWSDDYEQYF
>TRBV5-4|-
CASSPQTPALESGYTF
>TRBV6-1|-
CASTDHGGGEAFF